Listed here is a single TCR beta chain. The antigen is undetermined. The sample belongs to a study of T cell repertoires in cytomegalovirus infection. For the study at large: It was recently identified HLA-C-restricted and well-studied HLA-B-restricted CMV epitopes that the study used. The public TCR beta signatures pointed to both CMV infection and matching HLA type. Findings and caveats of the study: What dominated the ex vivo response were HLA-C-restricted CMV-specific TCR beta clonotypes.

The CDR3 contains 13 residues. Trimming pared 0 bases from V and 5 bases from J, leaving 8 bases between. Germline CDR1 is LNHNV and CDR2 is YYDKDF (reference sequence). TCRdb re-called the reads through MiXCR, storing one row per CDR3 protein. In the table there are nearly 700,000 distinct CDR3 sequences, about 33% of which are singletons. This sample comprised cultured PBMCs, obtained from culture after CMV antigen stimulation. The source of this sequence is a human donor in good health (CMV status not recorded). Some clones in this sample may be carry-over from other donors' samples. This chain connects TRBV15 to TRBJ2-7; D ambiguous. Here the CDR3 DNA reads TGTGCCACCAGCAGAGATCCCCAAAACGAGCAGTACTTC. This codes for CATSRDPQNEQYF.